The next 4 T cell receptor beta chains were all read from a single sample in a study of identical twins. Each CDR3 protein gets one entry after TCRdb re-called the 5' RACE reads with MiXCR. This repertoire shows approximately 700,000 distinct CDR3 sequences, 18% found once; its top ten account for about an eighth. These data also formed part of another study, on T cells expressing NK-cell markers.

Sequenced material: PBMCs. The receptors shown here come from a woman aged 18-29 years in good health.

The rearrangement joins TRBV5-1 to TRBJ2-7, with 7 bases lining up with TRBD1. J was trimmed by 7 bases and V by 4 bases; bases with no gene match: 5. Germline values: CDR1 SGHRS, CDR2 YFSETQ. This CDR3 is 12 amino acids long. CDR3 in DNA: TGCGCCAGCAGCCACAGGGGTGTTGAGCAGTACTTC. This translates into CASSHRGVEQYF.

The chain recombines TRBV11-2 with TRBJ1-2; D is ambiguous. Germline CDR1 SGHAT, CDR2 FQNNGV. Trimming stripped 1 base from V and 4 bases from J, with 10 bases between. The CDR3 consists of 14 residues. The CDR3 loop reads CASSLGPTGYGYTF. In DNA, the CDR3 is TGTGCCAGCAGCTTAGGACCAACCGGCTATGGCTACACCTTC.

The chain employs TRBV12-3 or TRBV12-4 and TRBJ2-2; D is possibly TRBD1 or TRBD2 (6 bases each). This CDR3 is built from 14 residues. Between the trimmed V and J ends, which lost 8 bases and 7 bases, there was a span of 17 bases. CDR3 coding DNA: TGTGCCAGCCTGGTCTTTGGAGGGGGCGGGGAGCTGTTTTTT. Protein sequence: CASLVFGGGGELFF.

This clonotype was detected ten times or more. This rearrangement joins TRBV7-2 to TRBJ2-5; 10 bases match TRBD2. The CDR3 is made up of 16 amino acids. V was clipped by 4 bases and J by 2 bases; unmatched bases: 7. CDR1 and CDR2 from the germline V gene are SGHTA and FQGNSA. The CDR3 is CASSSSLAGLQETQYF. In DNA, the CDR3 is TGTGCCAGCAGCTCCTCACTAGCGGGATTACAAGAGACCCAGTACTTC.